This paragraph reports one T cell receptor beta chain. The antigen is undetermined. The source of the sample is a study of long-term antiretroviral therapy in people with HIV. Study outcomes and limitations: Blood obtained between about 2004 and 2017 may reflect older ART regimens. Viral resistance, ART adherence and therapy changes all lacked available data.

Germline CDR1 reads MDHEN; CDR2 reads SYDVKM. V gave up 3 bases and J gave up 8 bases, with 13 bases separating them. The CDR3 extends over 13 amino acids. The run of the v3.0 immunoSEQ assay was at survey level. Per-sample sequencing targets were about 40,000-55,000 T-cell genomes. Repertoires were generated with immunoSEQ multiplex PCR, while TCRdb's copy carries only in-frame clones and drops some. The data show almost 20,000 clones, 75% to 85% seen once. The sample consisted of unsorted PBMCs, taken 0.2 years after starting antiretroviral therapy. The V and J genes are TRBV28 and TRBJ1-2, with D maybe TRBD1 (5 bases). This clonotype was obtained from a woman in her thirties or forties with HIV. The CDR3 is CASSLETASGYTF. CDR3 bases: TGTGCCAGCAGTTTGGAGACAGCATCGGGCTACACCTTC.